This T cell receptor beta chain emerged from a study of blood T cell repertoires in COVID-19. CDR3 length equals 14 residues. Germline CDR1 and CDR2: MNHEY and SVGAGI. The V and J ends lost 0 bases and 5 bases respectively, with 10 bases between them. Profiling relied on immunoSEQ multiplex PCR, and the TCRdb table lists in-frame clones only, not all of them. The data show some 56,000 clones, more than 60% seen once. Sample: peripheral blood. The receptor's source is a woman between 50 and 59 years old with active or convalescent COVID-19. This sequence joins TRBV6-5 and TRBJ1-1, with D perhaps TRBD1 (6 bases). DNA of the CDR3: TGTGCCAGCAGTTACTCGGGGGCTGGAACTGAAGCTTTCTTT. Protein product: CASSYSGAGTEAFF.